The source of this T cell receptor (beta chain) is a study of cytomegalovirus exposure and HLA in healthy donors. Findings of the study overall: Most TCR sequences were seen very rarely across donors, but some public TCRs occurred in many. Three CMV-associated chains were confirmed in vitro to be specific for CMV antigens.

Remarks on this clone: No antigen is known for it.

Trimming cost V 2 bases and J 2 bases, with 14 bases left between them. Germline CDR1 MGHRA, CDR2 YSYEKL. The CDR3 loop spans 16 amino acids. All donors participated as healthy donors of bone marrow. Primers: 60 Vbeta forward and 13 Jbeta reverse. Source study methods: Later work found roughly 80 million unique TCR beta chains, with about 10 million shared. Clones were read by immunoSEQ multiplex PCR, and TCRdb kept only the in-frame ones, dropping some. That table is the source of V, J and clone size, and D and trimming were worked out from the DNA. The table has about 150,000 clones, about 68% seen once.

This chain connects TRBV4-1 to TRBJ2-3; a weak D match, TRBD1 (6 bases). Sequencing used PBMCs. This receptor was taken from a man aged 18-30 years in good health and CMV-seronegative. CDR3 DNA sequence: TGCGCCAGCAGCCAATCCCCGGGACACAACACAGATACGCAGTATTTT. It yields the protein CASSQSPGHNTDTQYF.